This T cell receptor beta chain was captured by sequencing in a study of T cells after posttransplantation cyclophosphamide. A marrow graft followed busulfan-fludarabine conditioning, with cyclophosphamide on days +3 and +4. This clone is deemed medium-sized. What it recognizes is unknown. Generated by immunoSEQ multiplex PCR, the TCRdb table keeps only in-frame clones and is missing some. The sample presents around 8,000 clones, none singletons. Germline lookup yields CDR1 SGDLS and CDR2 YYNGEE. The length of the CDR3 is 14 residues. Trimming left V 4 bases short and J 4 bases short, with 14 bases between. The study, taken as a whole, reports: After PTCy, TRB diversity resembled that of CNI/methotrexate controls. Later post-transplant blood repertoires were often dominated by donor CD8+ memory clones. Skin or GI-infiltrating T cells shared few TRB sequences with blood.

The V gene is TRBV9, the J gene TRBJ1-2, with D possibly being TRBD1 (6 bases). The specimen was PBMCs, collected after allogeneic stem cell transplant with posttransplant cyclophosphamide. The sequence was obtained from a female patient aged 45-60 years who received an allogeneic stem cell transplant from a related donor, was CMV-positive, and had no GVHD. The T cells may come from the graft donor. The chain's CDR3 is CASSLTGGLYGYTF. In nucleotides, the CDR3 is TGTGCCAGCAGCCTGACAGGAGGGCTCTATGGCTACACCTTC.